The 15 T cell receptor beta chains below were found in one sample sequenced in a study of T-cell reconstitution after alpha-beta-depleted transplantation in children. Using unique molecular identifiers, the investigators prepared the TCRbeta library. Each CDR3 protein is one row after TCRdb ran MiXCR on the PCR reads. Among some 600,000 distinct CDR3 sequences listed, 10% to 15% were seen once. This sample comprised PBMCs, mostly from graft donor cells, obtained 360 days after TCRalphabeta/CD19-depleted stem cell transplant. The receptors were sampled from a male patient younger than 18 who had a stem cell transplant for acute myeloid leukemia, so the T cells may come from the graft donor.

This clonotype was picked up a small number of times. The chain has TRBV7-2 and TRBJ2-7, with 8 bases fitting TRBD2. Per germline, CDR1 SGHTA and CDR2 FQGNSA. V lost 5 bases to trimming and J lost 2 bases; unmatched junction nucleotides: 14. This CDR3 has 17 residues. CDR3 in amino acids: CASSTRSFSGNPYEQYF. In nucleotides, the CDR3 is TGTGCCAGCAGCACTCGGAGCTTTAGCGGGAACCCCTACGAGCAGTACTTC.

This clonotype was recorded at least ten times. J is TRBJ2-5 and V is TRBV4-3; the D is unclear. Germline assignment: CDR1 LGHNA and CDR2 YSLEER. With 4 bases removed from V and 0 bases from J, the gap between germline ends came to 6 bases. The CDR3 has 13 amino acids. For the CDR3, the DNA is TGCGCCAGCAGCCGAAAGAACCAAGAGACCCAGTACTTC. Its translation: CASSRKNQETQYF.

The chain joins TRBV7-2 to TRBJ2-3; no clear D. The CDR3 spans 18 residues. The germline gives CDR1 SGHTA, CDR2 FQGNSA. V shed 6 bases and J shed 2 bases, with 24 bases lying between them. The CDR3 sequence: CASSPILRLRVDTDTQYF. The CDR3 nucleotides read TGTGCCAGCAGTCCTATCCTGCGATTAAGGGTGGACACAGATACGCAGTATTTT. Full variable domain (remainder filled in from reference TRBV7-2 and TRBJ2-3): GAGVSQSPSNKVTEKGKDVELRCDPISGHTALYWYRQSLGQGLEFLIYFQGNSAPDKSGLPSDRFSAERTGGSVSTLTIQRTQQEDSAVYLCASSPILRLRVDTDTQYFGPGTRLTVL.

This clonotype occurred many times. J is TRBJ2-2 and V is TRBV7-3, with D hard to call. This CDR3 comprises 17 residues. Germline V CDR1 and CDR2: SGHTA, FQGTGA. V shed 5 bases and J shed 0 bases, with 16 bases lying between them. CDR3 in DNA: TGTGCCAGCAGCCATATATCGGGCCCAACGAACACCGGGGAGCTGTTTTTT. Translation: CASSHISGPTNTGELFF.

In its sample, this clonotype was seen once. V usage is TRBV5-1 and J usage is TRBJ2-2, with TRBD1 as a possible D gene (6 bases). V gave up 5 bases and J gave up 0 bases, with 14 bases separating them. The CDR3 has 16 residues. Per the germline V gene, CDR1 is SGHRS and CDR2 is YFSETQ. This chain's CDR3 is CASSLTGKPNTGELFF. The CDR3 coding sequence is TGCGCCAGCAGTCTCACAGGGAAGCCGAACACCGGGGAGCTGTTTTTT.

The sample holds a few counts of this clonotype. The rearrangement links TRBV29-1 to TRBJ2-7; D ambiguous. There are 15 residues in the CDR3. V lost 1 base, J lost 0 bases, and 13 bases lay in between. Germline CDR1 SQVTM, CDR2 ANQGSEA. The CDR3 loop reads CSVEVPQPSSYEQYF. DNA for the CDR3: TGCAGCGTTGAAGTTCCCCAGCCCAGCTCCTACGAGCAGTACTTC.

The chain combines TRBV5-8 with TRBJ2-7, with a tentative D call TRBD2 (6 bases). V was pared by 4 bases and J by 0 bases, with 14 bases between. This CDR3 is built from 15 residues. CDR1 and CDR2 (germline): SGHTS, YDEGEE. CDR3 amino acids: CASSGRRVRSYEQYF. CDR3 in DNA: TGTGCCAGCAGCGGTCGGAGGGTCCGCTCCTACGAGCAGTACTTC.

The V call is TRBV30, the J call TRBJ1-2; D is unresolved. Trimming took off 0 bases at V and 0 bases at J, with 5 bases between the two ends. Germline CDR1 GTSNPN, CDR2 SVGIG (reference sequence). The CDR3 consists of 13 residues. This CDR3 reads CAWSVGPNYGYTF. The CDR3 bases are TGTGCCTGGAGTGTTGGCCCTAACTATGGCTACACCTTC.

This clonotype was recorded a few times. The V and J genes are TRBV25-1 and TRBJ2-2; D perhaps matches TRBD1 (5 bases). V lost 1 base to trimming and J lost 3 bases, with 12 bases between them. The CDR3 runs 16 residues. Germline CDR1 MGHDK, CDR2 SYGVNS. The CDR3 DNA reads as TGTGCCAGCAGTGAATGGGCAGGGCTTTACACCGGGGAGCTGTTTTTT. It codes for CASSEWAGLYTGELFF.

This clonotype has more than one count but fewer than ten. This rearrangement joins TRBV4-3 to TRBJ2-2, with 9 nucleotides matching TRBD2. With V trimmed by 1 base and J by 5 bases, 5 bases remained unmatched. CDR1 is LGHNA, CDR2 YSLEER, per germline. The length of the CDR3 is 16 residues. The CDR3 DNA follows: TGCGCCAGCAGCCAAGGGACTAGCGAATATACCGGGGAGCTGTTTTTT. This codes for CASSQGTSEYTGELFF.

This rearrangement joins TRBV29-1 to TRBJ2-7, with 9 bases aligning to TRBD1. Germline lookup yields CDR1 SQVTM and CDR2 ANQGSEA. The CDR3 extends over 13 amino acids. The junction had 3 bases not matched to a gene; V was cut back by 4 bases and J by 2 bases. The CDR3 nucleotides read TGCAGCGTTGGACAGGGGGTCCCCTACGAGCAGTACTTC. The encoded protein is CSVGQGVPYEQYF.

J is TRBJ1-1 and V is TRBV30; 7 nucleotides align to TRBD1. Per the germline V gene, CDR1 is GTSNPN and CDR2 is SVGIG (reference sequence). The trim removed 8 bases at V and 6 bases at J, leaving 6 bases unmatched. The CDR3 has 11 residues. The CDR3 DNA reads TGTGCCGGAAACAGGGGACCTGAAGCTTTCTTT. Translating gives CAGNRGPEAFF.

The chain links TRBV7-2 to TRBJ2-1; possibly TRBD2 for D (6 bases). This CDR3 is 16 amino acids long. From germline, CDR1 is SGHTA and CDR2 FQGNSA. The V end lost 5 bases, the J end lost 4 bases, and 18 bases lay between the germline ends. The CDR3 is CASSPTRDSGYNEQFF. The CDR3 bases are TGTGCCAGCAGCCCGACACGGGATAGCGGTTACAATGAGCAGTTCTTC. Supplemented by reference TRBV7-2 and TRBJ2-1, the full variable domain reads GAGVSQSPSNKVTEKGKDVELRCDPISGHTALYWYRQSLGQGLEFLIYFQGNSAPDKSGLPSDRFSAERTGGSVSTLTIQRTQQEDSAVYLCASSPTRDSGYNEQFFGPGTRLTVL.

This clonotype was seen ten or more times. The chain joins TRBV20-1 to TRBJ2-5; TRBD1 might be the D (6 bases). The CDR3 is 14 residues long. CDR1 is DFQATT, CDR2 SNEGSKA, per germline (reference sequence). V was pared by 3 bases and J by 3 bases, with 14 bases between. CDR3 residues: CSARGALGEETQYF. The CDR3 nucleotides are TGCAGTGCTAGGGGGGCGCTGGGAGAAGAGACCCAGTACTTC.

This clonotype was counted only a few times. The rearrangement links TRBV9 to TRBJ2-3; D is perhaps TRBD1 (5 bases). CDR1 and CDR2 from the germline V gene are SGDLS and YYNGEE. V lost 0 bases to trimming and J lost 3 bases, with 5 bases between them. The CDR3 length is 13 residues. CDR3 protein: CASSVEGTDTQYF. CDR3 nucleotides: TGTGCCAGCAGCGTAGAGGGGACAGATACGCAGTATTTT.